The rows below give T cell receptor beta chains drawn from one sample of a study of cytomegalovirus exposure and HLA in healthy donors. This table comes from immunoSEQ multiplex PCR, and its TCRdb copy is limited to in-frame clones, with some not included. The table includes around 190,000 clones, about three quarters detected once. The sequencing sample was made of PBMCs. These receptors all come from a man aged 35-49 years in good health and CMV-seronegative. Each CDR3 is given with its conserved first and last residue. D genes are given only for firm matches. Only part of the rows carry a size: once, few, many, or a class if the clone is expanded.

J: TRBJ1-2
size: NA
V: TRBV4-3
D: NA
DNA: TGCGCCAGCAGCCAAGACAGCGTTGGCTATGGCTACACCTTC
CDR3: CASSQDSVGYGYTF

J: TRBJ2-7
size: once
V: TRBV11-3
D: NA
DNA: TGTGCCAGCAGCTTAGAGGGGGGACTTAGCCCCGACGAGCAGTACTTC
CDR3: CASSLEGGLSPDEQYF

J: TRBJ1-2
size: NA
V: TRBV30
D: TRBD1
DNA: TGTGCCTGGAGTGCCCAGGGGGCCGGTGGCTACACCTTC
CDR3: CAWSAQGAGGYTF

J: TRBJ1-2
size: NA
V: TRBV29-1
D: TRBD1
DNA: TGCAGCGTTGGGTCGGGTTGGACAGGCGGCTACACCTTC
CDR3: CSVGSGWTGGYTF

J: TRBJ1-5
size: NA
V: TRBV11-2
D: NA
DNA: TGTGCCAGCAGCGGCGGGGCGAATCAGCCCCAGCATTTT
CDR3: CASSGGANQPQHF

J: TRBJ2-5
size: few
V: TRBV30
D: TRBD1
DNA: TGTGCCTGGAGGCACGGACAGGGAAGGGCCCAGTACTTC
CDR3: CAWRHGQGRAQYF

J: TRBJ1-1
size: NA
V: TRBV21-1
D: NA
DNA: TGTGCCAGCAGCATAGGTCGGGTCAAGGAAGCTTTCTTT
CDR3: CASSIGRVKEAFF

J: TRBJ2-1
size: NA
V: TRBV30
D: TRBD1
DNA: TGTGCCTGGAGTGTCGGACAGGGCTACAATGAGCAGTTCTTC
CDR3: CAWSVGQGYNEQFF

J: TRBJ2-2
size: NA
V: TRBV7-3
D: TRBD2
DNA: TGTGCCAGCAGCCCGAGACTAGCGGGAGACTCCGGGGAGCTGTTTTTT
CDR3: CASSPRLAGDSGELFF

J: TRBJ1-6
size: NA
V: TRBV19
D: NA
DNA: TGTGCCAGTAGTAATCAACAGGGACGAGGATATAATTCACCCCTCCACTTT
CDR3: CASSNQQGRGYNSPLHF

J: TRBJ1-6
size: NA
V: TRBV21-1
D: NA
DNA: TGTGCCAGCAGCAAAAGGACAGGGTCAAGCTCCTATAATTCACCCCTCCACTTT
CDR3: CASSKRTGSSSYNSPLHF